This TCR beta chain was captured by sequencing in a study of persistence of HIV-infected CD4 T cells. Study-level background: Up to roughly 180 mL blood was drawn at multiple time points; a couple of donors had single-time leukapheresis.

The libraries were made with immunoSEQ version 4 in survey mode. TCRdb keeps only in-frame clones here, not all; method: immunoSEQ multiplex PCR. The sample contains under 50,000 clones, 70% to 90% of which appear only once. This nonspecific control used anti-CD3/anti-CD28 bead stimulation of CD4+ T cells. Sorting of responding CD4+ T cells relied on upregulated CD40 ligand together with CD69. A word on this clone: Its antigen is still unknown.

With V trimmed by 5 bases and J by 4 bases, 7 bases remained unmatched. The germline gives CDR1 ENHRY, CDR2 SYGVKD. The CDR3 loop spans 14 amino acids. Source: CD4+ T cells sorted from PBMCs after roughly 18-hour stimulation, taken from a patient who received antiretroviral therapy. The rearrangement uses TRBV10-3 and TRBJ1-2; 7 bases are a match to TRBD1. The TCR originated in an adult woman with HIV who was CMV-seropositive. CDR3 loop: CAISRDSATYGYTF. The CDR3 region has the DNA TGTGCCATCAGTCGGGACAGCGCAACCTATGGCTACACCTTC.